A single sample gave rise to the 20 T cell receptor beta chains below, sequenced in a study of T cell responses to AZD1222 COVID-19 vaccine. Clones were read by immunoSEQ multiplex PCR, and TCRdb kept only the in-frame ones, dropping some. The sample consists of under 200,000 clones, roughly 90% of them appearing once. The input for sequencing was peripheral blood, taken on day 0 of AZD1222 vaccination. These receptors were collected from an adult in good health.

The chain employs TRBV3-1 (or the pseudogene TRBV3-2) and TRBJ2-7; 11 nucleotides agree with TRBD1. V shed 5 bases, J shed 3 bases, and the junction held 6 bases outside the gene matches. This CDR3 has 15 residues. Germline V gives CDR1 LGHDT, CDR2 YNNKEL (reference sequence). The CDR3 DNA follows: TGTGCCAGCAGCACACGGGACAGGGGGGACTACGAGCAGTACTTC. It encodes CASSTRDRGDYEQYF.

This clone appeared a single time. CDR3 bases: TGTGCCAGCAGCCTGGGGGGCAGCCGCACATCCTACGAGCAGTACTTC. Translated, it gives CASSLGGSRTSYEQYF. The V gene is TRBV7-2, the J gene TRBJ2-7; D tentatively reads TRBD1 or TRBD2 (6 bases each). The V gene lost 5 bases and the J gene lost 1 base, with 18 bases spanning the gap. CDR3 length: 16 residues. CDR1 and CDR2 from the germline V gene are SGHTA and FQGNSA.

This clone was recorded once. The chain combines TRBV7-2 with TRBJ2-2, with D possibly being TRBD2 (6 bases). Per germline, CDR1 SGHTA and CDR2 FQGNSA. The CDR3 consists of 15 residues. Trimming cost V 2 bases and J 1 base, with 8 bases left between them. CDR3 loop: CASSLTGGNTGELFF. CDR3 DNA sequence: TGTGCCAGCAGCTTAACCGGGGGGAACACCGGGGAGCTGTTTTTT. Supplemented by reference TRBV7-2 and TRBJ2-2, the full variable domain reads GAGVSQSPSNKVTEKGKDVELRCDPISGHTALYWYRQSLGQGLEFLIYFQGNSAPDKSGLPSDRFSAERTGGSVSTLTIQRTQQEDSAVYLCASSLTGGNTGELFFGEGSRLTVL.

The chain employs TRBV7-9 and TRBJ1-1; the D gene is possibly TRBD1 (6 bases). Germline CDR1 is SEHNR and CDR2 is FQNEAQ (reference sequence). V gave up 11 bases and J gave up 11 bases, with 24 bases separating them. CDR3 size: 13 residues. The CDR3 spells CAGVKQGLEQAFF. CDR3 sequence (DNA): TGTGCCGGGGTAAAACAGGGATTGGAGCAGGCTTTCTTT.

J is TRBJ2-7 and V is TRBV5-4, with TRBD2 matching 13 bases. The germline V gene has CDR1 SGHNT and CDR2 YYREEE (reference sequence). This CDR3 comprises 15 residues. The trim removed 4 bases at V and 4 bases at J, leaving 5 bases unmatched. The CDR3 bases are TGTGCCAGCAGCCGGACTAGCGGGAGTACGTACGAGCAGTACTTC. Translated: CASSRTSGSTYEQYF.

The rearrangement joins TRBV28 to TRBJ1-6, with D tentatively TRBD1 (6 bases). CDR3 size: 12 residues. The germline V gene encodes CDR1 MDHEN and CDR2 SYDVKM. V was trimmed by 6 bases and J by 7 bases, leaving 7 bases between them. Here the CDR3 DNA reads TGTGCCAGCAGACAGGGAAATTCACCCCTCCACTTT. Translating it yields CASRQGNSPLHF.

The rearrangement uses TRBV24-1 and TRBJ1-5, with TRBD1 matching over 12 bases. Losses at the gene ends were 5 bases for V and 5 bases for J; bases not matched to a gene: 9. The CDR3 totals 17 residues. CDR1 KGHDR and CDR2 SFDVKD come from the germline V gene. The CDR3 region has the DNA TGTGCCACCAGTGCTGCCGGGACAGGGGGCCTGCATCAGCCCCAGCATTTT. Protein product: CATSAAGTGGLHQPQHF.

This sequence joins TRBV6-2 or TRBV6-3 and TRBJ1-3; a possible D gene is TRBD1 (6 bases). Germline V lookup: CDR1 MNHEY, CDR2 SVGEGT. The CDR3 has 15 residues. Trimming took 2 bases from V and 4 from J, leaving 12 bases between them. The CDR3 protein is CASSYQQGSGNTIYF. For the CDR3, the DNA is TGTGCCAGCAGTTACCAACAGGGCTCCGGAAACACCATATATTTT.

V gene TRBV15 combines with J gene TRBJ1-2; D is perhaps TRBD1 (5 bases). Trimming took off 3 bases at V and 7 bases at J, with 15 bases between the two ends. The germline V gene has CDR1 LNHNV and CDR2 YYDKDF (reference sequence). The CDR3 extends over 14 amino acids. This CDR3 reads CATSRDLGAAGYTF. The CDR3 nucleotides read TGTGCCACCAGCAGGGACCTTGGGGCAGCTGGCTACACCTTC.

This clone was seen only once. The chain recombines TRBV16 with TRBJ1-2; TRBD1 matches at 9 bases. The CDR3 has 13 residues. Germline CDR1 reads KGHSY; CDR2 reads FQNENV. With V trimmed by 5 bases and J by 5 bases, 3 bases remained unmatched. The chain's CDR3 is CASSGQGFYGYTF. The CDR3 nucleotides read TGTGCCAGCAGCGGACAGGGGTTTTATGGCTACACCTTC. Together with reference TRBV16 and TRBJ1-2, the CDR3 gives the full variable domain: GEEVAQTPKHLVRGEGQKAKLYCAPIKGHSYVFWYQQVLKNEFKFLISFQNENVFDETGMPKERFSAKCLPNSPCSLEIQATKLEDSAVYFCASSGQGFYGYTFGSGTRLTVV.

The chain carries TRBV7-8 and TRBJ2-3; TRBD1 agrees at 7 bases. The CDR3 consists of 17 residues. The germline CDR1 and CDR2 sequences are SGHVS and FQNEAQ. The V gene end was trimmed by 5 bases and the J gene end by 1 base; junction bases not matched to a gene: 12. CDR3: CASSPSQDRPRTDTQYF. The DNA for the CDR3 is TGTGCCAGCAGCCCAAGCCAGGACAGGCCACGCACAGATACGCAGTATTTT.

The chain links TRBV12-5 to TRBJ2-3, with 8 bases fitting TRBD1. The CDR3 sequence is 16 residues long. CDR1 is LGHNT, CDR2 FRNRAP, per germline. V lost 5 bases, J lost 0 bases, and 7 bases stayed unmatched. CDR3 DNA: TGTGCTAGTGGTAGAGGACAGGGCGCTAGCACAGATACGCAGTATTTT. Its translation: CASGRGQGASTDTQYF.

J is TRBJ1-1 and V is TRBV19; D is possibly TRBD1 (6 bases). Per germline, CDR1 LNHDA and CDR2 SQIVND (reference sequence). The V gene lost 3 bases and the J gene lost 6 bases, with 17 bases spanning the gap. The CDR3 runs 15 residues. The DNA for the CDR3 is TGTGCCAGTAGTATTGGGGGGGCAGGGACGGCTGAAGCTTTCTTT. This gives the protein CASSIGGAGTAEAFF. Filled out from reference TRBV19 and TRBJ1-1, the complete variable domain reads DGGITQSPKYLFRKEGQNVTLSCEQNLNHDAMYWYRQDPGQGLRLIYYSQIVNDFQKGDIAEGYSVSREKKESFPLTVTSAQKNPTAFYLCASSIGGAGTAEAFFGQGTRLTVV.

This clone was seen a single time. V gene TRBV12-3 or TRBV12-4 combines with J gene TRBJ1-1; D possibly corresponds to TRBD1 (6 bases). CDR3 length equals 13 residues. V gave up 0 bases and J gave up 8 bases, with 10 bases separating them. CDR3 region: CASSLASTGEAFF. The CDR3 region has the DNA TGTGCCAGCAGTTTAGCCTCCACAGGGGAAGCTTTCTTT.

V usage is TRBV14 and J usage is TRBJ1-1; 8 nucleotides line up with TRBD1. This CDR3 has 15 amino acids. Germline V lookup: CDR1 SGHDN, CDR2 FVKESK. V lost 4 bases and J lost 6; bases outside the gene matches: 10. The DNA of the CDR3 is TGTGCCAGCAGCCCCCTAAGGACAGGGACGGCTGAAGCTTTCTTT. Amino acid sequence: CASSPLRTGTAEAFF.

This clone was detected only a few times. This rearrangement joins TRBV15 to TRBJ2-1; D ambiguous. Looked up from germline, CDR1 is LNHNV and CDR2 is YYDKDF (reference sequence). The CDR3 covers 15 residues. Trimming pared 5 bases from V and 0 bases from J, leaving 11 bases between. In DNA, the CDR3 is TGTGCCACCAGCCCCCGGAGTGGCTCCTACAATGAGCAGTTCTTC. It encodes CATSPRSGSYNEQFF.

V gene TRBV30 combines with J gene TRBJ2-5, with 10 bases lining up with TRBD1. This CDR3 has 15 residues. Per the germline V gene, CDR1 is GTSNPN and CDR2 is SVGIG (reference sequence). V lost 3 bases to trimming and J lost 2 bases; unmatched junction nucleotides: 6. In DNA, the CDR3 is TGTGCCTGGAGAGGGGACAGGGGATGGCAAGAGACCCAGTACTTC. Protein product: CAWRGDRGWQETQYF.

The chain has TRBV7-3 and TRBJ2-1, with 10 bases identical to TRBD2. After removal of 1 base from V and 7 bases from J, the junction contained 10 bases not matched to a gene. CDR1 and CDR2 from the germline V gene are SGHTA and FQGTGA. This CDR3 is 17 amino acids long. CDR3 DNA: TGTGCCAGCAGCTTAAGGCCAAGCGGGGGGGCCGGGAATGAGCAGTTCTTC. Translating it yields CASSLRPSGGAGNEQFF.

The chain is built from TRBV27 and TRBJ2-5, with D perhaps TRBD1 (5 bases). V was pared by 5 bases and J by 5 bases, with 15 bases between. The CDR3 is 14 amino acids. The germline V gene has CDR1 MNHEY and CDR2 SMNVEV (reference sequence). The CDR3 DNA reads as TGTGCCAGCAGTCCCCACAGGAGTCTGGAGACCCAGTACTTC. It translates to CASSPHRSLETQYF.

This clone was detected once. The chain combines TRBV19 with TRBJ1-1; the D is unclear. The CDR3 length is 14 residues. Germline V lookup: CDR1 LNHDA, CDR2 SQIVND (reference sequence). Trimming removed 2 bases at V and 5 bases at J, with 12 bases between. Written as DNA, the CDR3 is TGTGCCAGTAGTATACCGGTTTTTGGGACTGAAGCTTTCTTT. Amino acids: CASSIPVFGTEAFF. Together with reference TRBV19 and TRBJ1-1, the CDR3 gives the full variable domain: DGGITQSPKYLFRKEGQNVTLSCEQNLNHDAMYWYRQDPGQGLRLIYYSQIVNDFQKGDIAEGYSVSREKKESFPLTVTSAQKNPTAFYLCASSIPVFGTEAFFGQGTRLTVV.